The 7 T cell receptor beta chains listed next were all sequenced from one sample in a study of pediatric ulcerative colitis. The method was immunoSEQ multiplex PCR; TCRdb's version includes in-frame clones alone and lacks a portion of them. Here the sample spans more than 50,000 clones, over 80% being singletons. The sequencing input was blood. The receptors here all came from a boy younger than 18 who was a control in a study of pediatric ulcerative colitis.

The chain has TRBV25-1 and TRBJ2-1; 13 nucleotides align to TRBD2. The CDR3 length is 16 residues. V trimming: 1 base; J trimming: 9 bases; junction bases outside the gene matches: 6. The germline CDR1 and CDR2 sequences are MGHDK and SYGVNS. CDR3 sequence reads: CASSEFTSGRAAEQFF. CDR3 nucleotide sequence: TGTGCCAGCAGTGAATTTACTAGCGGGAGGGCCGCTGAGCAGTTCTTC. Variable domain in full (rest from reference TRBV25-1 and TRBJ2-1): EADIYQTPRYLVIGTGKKITLECSQTMGHDKMYWYQQDPGMELHLIHYSYGVNSTEKGDLSSESTVSRIRTEHFPLTLESARPSHTSQYLCASSEFTSGRAAEQFFGPGTRLTVL.

The CDR3 reads CASSSTSGVQNEQFF. The CDR3 DNA reads as TGCGCCAGCAGCTCGACTAGCGGCGTACAGAATGAGCAGTTCTTC. V is TRBV5-1 and J is TRBJ2-1, with 9 bases aligning to TRBD2. CDR3 size: 15 residues. V gave up 3 bases and J gave up 7 bases; unmatched junction bases: 8. The germline V gene encodes CDR1 SGHRS and CDR2 YFSETQ.

This clone appeared a single time. The V gene is TRBV28, the J gene TRBJ2-7, with D perhaps matching TRBD1 (5 bases). Trimming removed 5 bases at V and 2 bases at J, with 13 bases between. Germline V gene lookup returns CDR1 MDHEN and CDR2 SYDVKM. The CDR3 sequence is 14 residues long. For the CDR3, the DNA is TGTGCCAGCAGTCACCAGGGTGATACCTACGAGCAGTACTTC. Its protein product is CASSHQGDTYEQYF. The whole variable domain, remainder taken from reference TRBV28 and TRBJ2-7, is DVKVTQSSRYLVKRTGEKVFLECVQDMDHENMFWYRQDPGLGLRLIYFSYDVKMKEKGDIPEGYSVSREKKERFSLILESASTNQTSMYLCASSHQGDTYEQYFGPGTRLTVT.

The V call is TRBV29-1, the J call TRBJ1-5; D is unresolved. The CDR3 extends over 13 amino acids. V was clipped by 4 bases and J by 6 bases, with 13 bases between them. CDR1 and CDR2 from the germline V gene are SQVTM and ANQGSEA. CDR3 coding DNA: TGCAGCGTTGGAGGCAGCTTGGGTCAGCCCCAGCATTTT. This gives the protein CSVGGSLGQPQHF.

The J gene is TRBJ2-2, the V gene TRBV21-1. TRBV21-1 is a pseudogene locus. The CDR3 runs to 11 residues. CDR3 DNA sequence: TGTGCCAGCAGCATTACCGGGGAGCTGTTTTTT. This gives the protein CASSITGELFF.

This clone was recorded once. The chain carries TRBV5-1 and TRBJ2-3; perhaps TRBD2 as D (6 bases). CDR3 size: 15 residues. Germline V lookup: CDR1 SGHRS, CDR2 YFSETQ. The V end lost 1 base, the J end lost 0 bases, and 9 bases lay between the germline ends. The CDR3 is CASSLWAGSTDTQYF. CDR3 sequence (DNA): TGCGCCAGCAGCTTGTGGGCGGGGAGCACAGATACGCAGTATTTT.

The chain is built from TRBV19 and TRBJ1-6, with 9 bases that match TRBD1. After removal of 6 bases from V and 7 bases from J, the junction contained 4 bases not matched to a gene. The CDR3 is 14 amino acids. Germline V CDR1 and CDR2: LNHDA, SQIVND (reference sequence). The CDR3 DNA reads TGTGCCAGTAGACCCGGGACAGGGAATTCACCCCTCCACTTT. Its translation: CASRPGTGNSPLHF.